Shown below are 30 T cell receptor beta chains from a single sample sequenced in a study of T cells in women clearing cervical HPV infection. The method was immunoSEQ multiplex PCR; TCRdb's version includes in-frame clones alone and lacks a portion of them. This sample contains 20,000 to 30,000 clones. Sequenced: blood buffy coat. The origin of the receptors is a woman between 18 and 70 years old with a cervical HPV16 infection that either progressed to CIN3+ or cleared (not recorded which).

About this clone itself: The DNA ends 3 residues before the CDR3 does, and the rest of the CDR3 is filled in from the germline J gene. The V and J genes are TRBV12-5 and TRBJ2-1; 8 positions match TRBD2. The V and J ends lost 1 base and 8 bases, in that order; junction bases with no gene match: 7. Germline loops: CDR1 LGHNT, CDR2 FRNRAP. The CDR3 is 15 residues long. The CDR3 spells CASGLGLSGSYEQFF. The sequenced part of the CDR3 DNA is TGTGCTAGTGGTTTGGGCTTGAGCGGGAGCTATGAG.

Comment on this clone: The read stops 3 residues short of the end of the CDR3; the missing end is completed from the germline J gene. The V and J genes are TRBV5-6 and TRBJ1-2, with 10 bases fitting TRBD1. CDR3 size: 14 residues. Germline CDR1 reads SGHDT; CDR2 reads YYEEEE. Unmatched junction bases numbered 4, after V lost 2 bases and J lost 6 bases. CDR3 bases read: TGTGCCAGCAGCTTCACGGGACAGGGGAATGGC. Its translation: CASSFTGQGNG. The whole CDR3 protein is CASSFTGQGNGYTF.

With respect to this clone: The read terminates 3 residues ahead of where the CDR3 ends, so the germline J gene completes it. The rearrangement links TRBV2 to TRBJ2-2; 8 positions match TRBD1. This CDR3 has 19 amino acids. Germline V gene lookup returns CDR1 SNHLY and CDR2 FYNNEI. CDR3 bases read: TGTGCCAGCTCCTTGAGGAGACAGGGGCCCTCGTCTGCTAATTCACCG. Protein: CASSLRRQGPSSANSP. The CDR3, in full, reads CASSLRRQGPSSANSPLFF.

As to this clone: Read data end 3 residues before the CDR3 end; the end is taken from the germline J gene. The rearrangement uses TRBV20-1 and TRBJ1-3, with 8 bases identical to TRBD1. Germline loops: CDR1 DFQATT, CDR2 SNEGSKA (reference sequence). CDR3 length: 14 amino acids. The V and J ends lost 6 bases and 4 bases, in that order; junction bases with no gene match: 8. The CDR3 loop reads CSAGDRSVGNTIYF. The sequenced CDR3 bases are TGCAGTGCGGGGGACAGGTCCGTCGGAAACACC.

Details on this clone: The read halts 3 residues ahead of the CDR3 end, with the missing end drawn from the germline J gene. This chain uses TRBV5-1 with TRBJ1-1; TRBD1 matches 8 bases. Germline CDR1 SGHRS, CDR2 YFSETQ. CDR3 length: 14 residues. The DNA read from the CDR3 is TGCGCCAGCAGGTGGGACAGGTCCCAAGAGACA. This gives the protein CASRWDRSQET. The full CDR3 sequence reads CASRWDRSQETAFF.

Regarding this clone: The CDR3 goes on 3 residues after the read ends, and that part is filled in from the germline J gene. The chain couples TRBV19 to TRBJ2-3; TRBD2 aligns across 13 bases. The CDR3 spans 16 residues. The J segment lost 0 bases and the V segment lost 8 bases, leaving 5 bases of the junction unmatched. Germline V gene lookup returns CDR1 LNHDA and CDR2 SQIVND (reference sequence). The DNA read from the CDR3 is TGTGCCAGTGGATGGACTAGCGGGAGTAGCACAGATACG. It codes for CASGWTSGSSTDT. From start to end, the CDR3 is CASGWTSGSSTDTQYF.

About this clone itself: The sequenced fragment ends 3 residues before the CDR3 boundary, so the rest is inferred from the germline J gene. V is TRBV29-1 and J is TRBJ2-5; 8 bases are a match to TRBD2. V dropped 0 bases and J dropped 4; count of bases not matched to a gene: 4. Germline lookup yields CDR1 SQVTM and CDR2 ANQGSEA. The CDR3 runs 14 residues. Incomplete CDR3 DNA: TGCAGCGTTGAAGATGTAGCGGGGAGAGAGACC. Its translation is CSVEDVAGRET. The entire CDR3 protein reads CSVEDVAGRETQYF.

Notes on this clone: The CDR3 extends 3 residues past the end of the read, so its final part is completed from the germline J gene. The chain uses TRBV2 and TRBJ1-1; no reliable D call. The CDR3 is 14 residues long. CDR1 SNHLY and CDR2 FYNNEI come from the germline V gene. The CDR3 loop is CASSDAERSYEAFF. The sequenced CDR3 bases are TGTGCCAGCAGTGATGCGGAACGCTCCTACGAG.

As for this clone: The CDR3 goes on 3 residues after the read ends, and that part is filled in from the germline J gene. The V and J genes are TRBV2 and TRBJ2-2; a weak D match, TRBD1 (5 bases). From germline, CDR1 is SNHLY and CDR2 FYNNEI. The length of the CDR3 is 15 residues. Incomplete CDR3 DNA: TGTGCCAGCAGTGGATCAGGGTGGGATAATTCACCG. Its translation is CASSGSGWDNSP. Given in full, the CDR3 is CASSGSGWDNSPLFF.

Of note for this clone: The sequence runs out 3 residues before the end of the CDR3; the remainder is reconstructed from the germline J gene. The chain joins TRBV19 to TRBJ2-1; 9 positions match TRBD1. Germline assignment: CDR1 LNHDA and CDR2 SQIVND (reference sequence). With V trimmed by 7 bases and J by 8 bases, 12 bases remained unmatched. The CDR3 is made up of 15 amino acids. This CDR3 is CASTRVGGTGYEQFF. The CDR3 bases that were read are TGTGCCAGTACCCGAGTAGGTGGGACAGGGTATGAG.

As concerns this clone: From the germline J gene comes the end of the CDR3, since the read stops 3 residues before it. The gene calls are TRBV4-1 and TRBJ1-1, with 11 bases matching TRBD1. CDR1 MGHRA and CDR2 YSYEKL come from the germline V gene. The CDR3 length is 17 residues. With V trimmed by 0 bases and J by 0 bases, 3 bases remained unmatched. Incomplete CDR3 DNA: TGCGCCAGCAGCCAAGACGGGACAGGGGGGTTGAACACTGAA. Protein sequence: CASSQDGTGGLNTE. From start to end, the CDR3 is CASSQDGTGGLNTEAFF.

A remark on this clone: With the read ending 3 residues before the CDR3 end, the germline J gene is used to fill in that end. V gene TRBV20-1 combines with J gene TRBJ1-2; D may be TRBD1 (6 bases). Germline V gene data show CDR1 as DFQATT and CDR2 as SNEGSKA (reference sequence). The CDR3 spans 14 residues. V shed 4 bases and J shed 4 bases, with 16 bases lying between them. The CDR3 bases that were read are TGCAGTGCTACAGGGGTCCTGCCGGGCTATGGC. Translating gives CSATGVLPGYG. The full CDR3 reads CSATGVLPGYGYTF.

Regarding this clone: The junction and the germline gene differ at one end; a read error may be behind it. Sequencing ends 3 residues short of the CDR3 end; the germline J gene provides the rest. The chain employs TRBV7-7 and TRBJ2-1; TRBD1 might be the D (6 bases). Germline CDR1 reads SSHAT; CDR2 reads FNYEAQ (reference sequence). The CDR3 contains 14 residues. Incomplete CDR3 DNA: TGTGCTAGCAGCTTGATAGGGGGCTACAATGAG. Amino acids: CASSLIGGYNE. The whole CDR3 is CASSLIGGYNEQFF.

The sequenced part of the CDR3 DNA is TGTGCCATCAGCGATGACAGGGCAAAGATCACCGGGGAG. Its translation: CAISDDRAKITGE. The CDR3, in full, reads CAISDDRAKITGELFF. This chain uses TRBV10-3 with TRBJ2-2; 7 bases map to TRBD1. The read finishes 3 residues shy of the CDR3 end, and the germline J gene is used to complete it. The CDR3 runs to 16 residues. Germline values: CDR1 ENHRY, CDR2 SYGVKD. The junction had 11 bases not matched to a gene; V was cut back by 6 bases and J by 4 bases.

As regards this clone: Read data end 3 residues before the CDR3 end; the end is taken from the germline J gene. This chain links TRBV7-8 with TRBJ1-4, with D perhaps matching TRBD1 (5 bases). CDR1 and CDR2 from the germline V gene are SGHVS and FQNEAQ. The CDR3 is made up of 17 amino acids. The CDR3 bases that were read are TGTGCCAGCGCCTCCCTTCGGGGGAGCTCCTATAATTCACCA. Protein product: CASASLRGSSYNSP. The whole CDR3 protein is CASASLRGSSYNSPLFF.

Comment on this clone: The CDR3 is cut off 3 residues early in the read; its end comes from the germline J gene. The chain combines TRBV6-4 with TRBJ2-3, with 12 bases lining up with TRBD2. V shed 0 bases and J 4 bases; nucleotides not matched to a gene: 5. CDR3 length: 17 amino acids. Germline V CDR1 and CDR2: MRHNA, SNTAGT. This chain's CDR3 is CASSDSASGRGADTQYF. Incomplete CDR3 DNA: TGTGCCAGCAGTGACTCGGCTAGCGGGAGGGGAGCAGATACG.

As for this clone: The sequence runs out 3 residues before the end of the CDR3; the remainder is reconstructed from the germline J gene. This chain uses TRBV20-1 with TRBJ2-3; weak D call: TRBD1 (5 bases). CDR1 is DFQATT and CDR2 is SNEGSKA in the germline V gene (reference sequence). The CDR3 sequence is 18 residues long. V gave up 0 bases and J gave up 1 base, with 20 bases separating them. CDR3 DNA, as far as it was read: TGCAGTGCTAGAGATCCGTTCCCTGGGGCGGATCGCACAGATACG. This gives the protein CSARDPFPGADRTDT. The CDR3 reads in full as CSARDPFPGADRTDTQYF.

A word on this clone: With the read ending 3 residues before the CDR3 end, the germline J gene is used to fill in that end. The chain uses TRBV20-1 and TRBJ1-6, with 10 bases that match TRBD1. CDR1 is DFQATT and CDR2 is SNEGSKA in the germline V gene (reference sequence). The CDR3 totals 17 residues. V trimming: 6 bases; J trimming: 2 bases; junction bases outside the gene matches: 10. The sequenced part of the CDR3 DNA is TGCAGTGCAAAGGACAGGGGGTGGTCTACCTATAATTCACCC. Translating it yields CSAKDRGWSTYNSP. The whole CDR3 sequence reads CSAKDRGWSTYNSPLHF.

A remark on this clone: The CDR3 extends 3 residues past the end of the read, so its final part is completed from the germline J gene. This chain uses TRBV20-1 with TRBJ1-4, with D perhaps TRBD1 (6 bases). Looked up from germline, CDR1 is DFQATT and CDR2 is SNEGSKA (reference sequence). There are 13 residues in the CDR3. Trimming took off 7 bases at V and 7 bases at J, with 16 bases between the two ends. The CDR3 loop reads CSGEGGLGEKLFF. Incomplete CDR3 DNA: TGCAGTGGTGAGGGGGGGCTGGGTGAAAAA.

Turning to this clone: The CDR3 goes on 3 residues after the read ends, and that part is filled in from the germline J gene. The genes are TRBV2 and TRBJ2-7, with 11 bases that match TRBD1. The J segment lost 3 bases and the V segment lost 7 bases, leaving 2 bases of the junction unmatched. From germline, CDR1 is SNHLY and CDR2 FYNNEI. This CDR3 is 13 amino acids long. Here the CDR3 reads CASIGTGGYEQYF. The CDR3 bases that were read are TGTGCCAGCATCGGGACAGGGGGCTACGAG.

Concerning this clone itself: The junction and the germline gene differ at one end; a read error may be behind it. The sequenced fragment ends 3 residues before the CDR3 boundary, so the rest is inferred from the germline J gene. The same CDR3 arises from other DNA sequences in this sample as well. The chain links TRBV30 to TRBJ1-3; the D gene is possibly TRBD1 (6 bases). The germline V gene encodes CDR1 GTSNPN and CDR2 SVGIG (reference sequence). CDR3 length: 15 amino acids. The DNA read from the CDR3 is TGTGCCTGGAGAGGGGGGGCTAGCTCTGGAAACACG. Its protein product is CAWRGGASSGNT. The full CDR3 protein reads CAWRGGASSGNTIYF.

As concerns this clone: The read terminates 3 residues before the CDR3 end, so the remaining end is supplied by the germline J gene. The chain couples TRBV2 to TRBJ1-5; D is undetermined. The CDR3 totals 14 residues. The V end lost 6 bases, the J end lost 9 bases, and 18 bases lay between the germline ends. CDR1 is SNHLY, CDR2 FYNNEI, per germline. The CDR3 bases that were read are TGTGCCAGCAGACCGAAACCGGGTTTGGTGCCC. This translates into CASRPKPGLVP. The entire CDR3 reads CASRPKPGLVPQHF.

To note about this clone: Read data end 3 residues before the CDR3 end; the end is taken from the germline J gene. J is TRBJ2-5 and V is TRBV2; 10 nucleotides line up with TRBD2. Losses at the gene ends were 11 bases for V and 3 bases for J; bases not matched to a gene: 9. Per germline, CDR1 SNHLY and CDR2 FYNNEI. The CDR3 has 14 amino acids. CDR3: CAGRLAGAKETQYF. The sequenced CDR3 bases are TGTGCCGGGCGGCTAGCGGGGGCGAAAGAGACC.

To note about this clone: The sequence runs out 3 residues before the end of the CDR3; the remainder is reconstructed from the germline J gene. The chain employs TRBV19 and TRBJ2-5, with D possibly TRBD1 on 8 matching bases. CDR3 length: 14 residues. Trimming took 5 bases from V and 5 from J, leaving 15 bases between them. Germline V CDR1 and CDR2: LNHDA, SQIVND (reference sequence). CDR3 bases read: TGTGCCAGTAGTTCTAACAGGGGGGGGGAGACC. Its translation is CASSSNRGGET. The entire CDR3 protein is CASSSNRGGETQYF.

In regard to this clone: The read falls 3 residues short of the CDR3 end, and the missing part is taken from the germline J gene. The rearrangement joins TRBV7-9 to TRBJ2-7; 7 bases are shared with TRBD2. The V segment lost 1 base and the J segment 3 bases; nucleotides outside the gene matches: 3. Germline assignment: CDR1 SEHNR and CDR2 FQNEAQ (reference sequence). The CDR3 covers 14 residues. This CDR3 is CASSLGGLLYEQYF. The part of the CDR3 DNA that was read is TGTGCCAGCAGCTTAGGGGGACTACTCTACGAG.

Comment on this clone: The CDR3 goes on 3 residues after the read ends, and that part is filled in from the germline J gene. The V and J genes are TRBV5-4 and TRBJ2-7, with 11 positions matching TRBD2. This CDR3 is built from 13 residues. After removal of 2 bases from V and 6 bases from J, the junction contained 1 base not matched to a gene. Germline V gene lookup returns CDR1 SGHNT and CDR2 YYREEE (reference sequence). CDR3 bases read: TGTGCCAGCAGCTTTACTAGCGGGAGCGAG. Translating it yields CASSFTSGSE. The whole CDR3 region reads CASSFTSGSEQYF.

Comment on this clone: The observed sequence ends 3 residues before the CDR3 terminus, with the missing tail filled in from the germline J gene. The rearrangement joins TRBV20-1 to TRBJ2-7, with 8 bases fitting TRBD2. CDR1 and CDR2 from the germline V gene are DFQATT and SNEGSKA (reference sequence). This CDR3 spans 15 amino acids. V lost 0 bases to trimming and J lost 5 bases; unmatched junction nucleotides: 9. This CDR3 reads CSARDYSGKVNEQYF. CDR3 DNA (partial): TGCAGTGCTAGAGATTATAGCGGGAAGGTCAACGAG.

CDR3 DNA, as far as it was read: TGTGCCAGCAGTTTACAGGGCCAAGAGACC. Its protein product is CASSLQGQET. The whole CDR3 sequence is CASSLQGQETQYF. The V gene is TRBV5-4, the J gene TRBJ2-5; possibly TRBD1 for D (6 bases). The CDR3 end lies 3 residues beyond the end of the read and is filled in from the germline J gene. The germline V gene encodes CDR1 SGHNT and CDR2 YYREEE (reference sequence). The length of the CDR3 is 13 residues. With 5 bases removed from V and 1 base from J, the gap between germline ends came to 9 bases.

Notes on this clone: Read data end 3 residues before the CDR3 end; the end is taken from the germline J gene. The chain carries TRBV14 and TRBJ2-5, with D unclear. Germline V lookup: CDR1 SGHDN, CDR2 FVKESK. The CDR3 has 14 amino acids. V dropped 0 bases and J dropped 4 bases, with 9 bases sitting between them. The CDR3 bases that were read are TGTGCCAGCAGCCAAGATCTAGGAGTAGAGACC. This gives the protein CASSQDLGVET. In full, the CDR3 reads CASSQDLGVETQYF.

Points on this clone: The read stops 3 residues short of the end of the CDR3; the missing end is completed from the germline J gene. The chain joins TRBV12-3 or TRBV12-4 to TRBJ2-7; possible D gene TRBD1, 7 bases. The CDR3 sequence is 15 residues long. V was clipped by 7 bases and J by 0 bases, with 16 bases between them. CDR3: CASTAGQSISYEQYF. The sequenced CDR3 bases are TGTGCCAGCACCGCGGGACAGTCAATCTCCTACGAG.